A few counts support the clone carrying this T cell receptor beta chain. Its antigen is not identified. V was pared by 6 bases and J by 5 bases, with 17 bases between. CDR3 size: 13 residues. CDR1 and CDR2 from the germline V gene are DFQATT and SNEGSKA (reference sequence). The data are from a study of response to subunit inactivated influenza vaccine. General study findings and limits: Authors suggested few new T cells are recruited by each seasonal influenza vaccination.

In TCRdb, the RT-PCR reads were re-called with MiXCR into one record per CDR3 protein. The repertoire holds about 520,000 distinct CDR3 sequences, with around 25% as singletons. The clonotype was recovered from a man between 50 and 59 years old who received an inactivated influenza vaccine. J is TRBJ2-7 and V is TRBV20-1; tentatively, D is TRBD2 (6 bases). The input for sequencing was CD4+ T cells sorted from PBMCs, taken 5 days after vaccination. CDR3 coding DNA: TGCAGTGCACGTCGGGGGAGAGGTGACGAGCAGTACTTC. Encoded protein: CSARRGRGDEQYF.